The rows below give T cell receptor beta chains drawn from one sample of a study of blood T cell repertoires in COVID-19. Here immunoSEQ multiplex PCR was the method, and the copy in TCRdb shows in-frame clones only, minus some. The sample consists of some 250,000 clones, roughly 84% of them appearing once. Sequenced: peripheral blood. These receptor sequences come from a man aged 55 to 70 with acute or convalescent COVID-19. Both conserved end residues are part of each CDR3. D genes are given only for firm matches. Part of the rows lack a size; the others show once, few, many or a class for expanded clones.

D	V	size	J	CDR3	DNA
TRBD2	TRBV5-1	NA	TRBJ2-1	CASSLGGTSGRNNEQFF	TGCGCCAGCAGCTTGGGCGGAACTAGCGGGAGAAACAATGAGCAGTTCTTC
TRBD2	TRBV11-2	few	TRBJ2-4	CASSFGGVQNIQYF	TGTGCCAGCAGCTTTGGGGGGGTTCAAAACATTCAGTACTTC
NA	TRBV10-3	NA	TRBJ2-2	CAISDSGGRTGELFF	TGTGCCATCAGTGACTCAGGGGGGCGCACCGGGGAGCTGTTTTTT
NA	TRBV27	once	TRBJ2-1	CASSLLGRSSYNEQFF	TGTGCCAGCAGTTTACTTGGCCGGAGCTCCTACAATGAGCAGTTCTTC
NA	TRBV15	NA	TRBJ1-4	CATSRDTGTQIKLFF	TGTGCCACCAGCAGAGATACCGGGACACAGATAAAACTGTTTTTT
TRBD1	TRBV7-9	once	TRBJ1-3	CASSRQGLGNTIYF	TGTGCCAGCAGTCGACAGGGATTAGGAAACACCATATATTTT
TRBD1	TRBV5-4	NA	TRBJ2-1	CASTDRQGTHNEQFF	TGTGCCAGCACCGACAGACAGGGGACTCACAATGAGCAGTTCTTC
NA	TRBV6-5	NA	TRBJ2-3	CASSTPYTDTQYF	TGTGCCAGCAGTACTCCCTACACAGATACGCAGTATTTT
TRBD1	TRBV19	NA	TRBJ1-2	CASSRDRGDGYTF	TGTGCCAGTAGCCGGGACAGGGGAGATGGCTACACCTTC
NA	TRBV12-3/TRBV12-4	NA	TRBJ1-5	CASSPGNNQPQHF	TGTGCCAGCAGCCCCGGGAACAATCAGCCCCAGCATTTT
NA	TRBV18	NA	TRBJ2-2	CASSPGWGQHTNTGELFF	TGTGCCAGCTCACCAGGTTGGGGCCAACATACGAACACCGGGGAGCTGTTTTTT
TRBD1	TRBV27	NA	TRBJ1-2	CASSPQGASYGYTF	TGTGCCAGCAGCCCACAGGGGGCGAGCTATGGCTACACCTTC
TRBD2	TRBV11-2	NA	TRBJ2-7	CASSLAGGPSYEQYF	TGTGCCAGCAGCTTAGCGGGGGGGCCATCCTACGAGCAGTACTTC
TRBD1	TRBV19	NA	TRBJ2-7	CASSPSRDRGEQYF	TGTGCCAGTAGTCCCTCCCGGGACAGGGGCGAGCAGTACTTC
NA	TRBV7-9	NA	TRBJ1-2	CASSGGGARSNYGYTF	TGTGCCAGCAGCGGAGGGGGGGCGCGGAGTAACTATGGCTACACCTTC
NA	TRBV7-2	NA	TRBJ1-5	CASSLELAGQPQHF	TGTGCCAGCAGCTTAGAACTGGCAGGCCAGCCCCAGCATTTT
NA	TRBV2	NA	TRBJ1-5	CASSDGGYRNQPQHF	TGTGCCAGCAGTGATGGGGGGTATCGCAATCAGCCCCAGCATTTT
TRBD2	TRBV7-3	NA	TRBJ2-3	CASRVGRVTDTQYF	TGTGCCAGCAGGGTAGGGAGGGTCACAGATACGCAGTATTTT
NA	TRBV3-1/TRBV3-2	NA	TRBJ2-5	CASSQYSSETQYF	TGTGCCAGCAGCCAATACAGTTCAGAGACCCAGTACTTC
TRBD1	TRBV5-1	NA	TRBJ1-6	CASSPGQGTSNSPLHF	TGCGCCAGCAGCCCTGGACAGGGGACCTCTAATTCACCCCTCCACTTT